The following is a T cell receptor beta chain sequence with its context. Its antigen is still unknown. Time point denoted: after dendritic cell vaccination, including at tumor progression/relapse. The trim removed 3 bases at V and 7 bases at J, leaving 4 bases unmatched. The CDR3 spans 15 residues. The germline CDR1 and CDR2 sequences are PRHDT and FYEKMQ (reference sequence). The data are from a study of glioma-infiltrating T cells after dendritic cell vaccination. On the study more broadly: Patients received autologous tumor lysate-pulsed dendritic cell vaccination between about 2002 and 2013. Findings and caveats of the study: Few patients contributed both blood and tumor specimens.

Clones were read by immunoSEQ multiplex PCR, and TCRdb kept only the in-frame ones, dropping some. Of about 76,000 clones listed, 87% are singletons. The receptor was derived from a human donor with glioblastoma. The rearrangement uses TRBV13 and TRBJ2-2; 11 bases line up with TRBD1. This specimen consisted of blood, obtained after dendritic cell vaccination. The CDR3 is CASSLDRGRVGELFF. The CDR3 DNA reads TGTGCCAGCAGCTTGGACAGGGGGCGAGTCGGGGAGCTGTTTTTT.